A selection of T cell receptor beta chains follows, all from one sample in a study of blood T cell repertoires in COVID-19. Only in-frame clones appear in the TCRdb table, and some are missing; sequencing was by immunoSEQ multiplex PCR. The sample has about 230,000 clones, 70% to 90% seen once. The sample comprised peripheral blood. All receptors derive from a man in his forties or fifties with acute or convalescent COVID-19. Each CDR3 is given without its conserved first and last residue.

ASSPASQGVGYGYT	TRBV7-9	TRBJ1-2
ASSLQGSNGYT	TRBV4-2	TRBJ1-2
ATITPHRAPGTGELF	TRBV19	TRBJ2-2
ASSQPNGGVGEQY	TRBV4-2	TRBJ2-7
ASSLVDRGGYTEAF	TRBV5-6	TRBJ1-1
ASSLNRGTEAF	TRBV28	TRBJ1-1
ASREGTSISPLH	TRBV14	TRBJ1-6
ASSQSNSRGYT	TRBV4-3	TRBJ1-2
ASSLVEGNTIY	TRBV7-2	TRBJ1-3
ASSFPGEGYEQY	TRBV7-2	TRBJ2-7
ASSSGGSSYEQY	TRBV7-8	TRBJ2-7
ASSPQGTGNNEQF	TRBV7-3	TRBJ2-1
ASSDGNYGYT	TRBV5-6	TRBJ1-2
AGTDRSSYNSPLH	TRBV2	TRBJ1-6
ASSQDPGRGKGNQPQH	TRBV3-1/TRBV3-2	TRBJ1-5
ASSLMTGGKGEQY	TRBV28	TRBJ2-7
ASSASDRDTEAF	TRBV5-1	TRBJ1-1